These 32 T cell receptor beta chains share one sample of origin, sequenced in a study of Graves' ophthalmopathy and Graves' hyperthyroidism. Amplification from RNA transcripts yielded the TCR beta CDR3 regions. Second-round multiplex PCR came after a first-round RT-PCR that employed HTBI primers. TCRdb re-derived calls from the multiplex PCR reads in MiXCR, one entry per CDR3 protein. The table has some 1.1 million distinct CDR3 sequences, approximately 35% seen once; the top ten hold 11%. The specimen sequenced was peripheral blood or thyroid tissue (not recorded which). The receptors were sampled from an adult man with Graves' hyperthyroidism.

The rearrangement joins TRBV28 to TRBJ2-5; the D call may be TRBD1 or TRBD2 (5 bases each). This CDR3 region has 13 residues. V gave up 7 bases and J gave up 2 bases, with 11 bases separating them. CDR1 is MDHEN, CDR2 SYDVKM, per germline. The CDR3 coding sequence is TGTGCCAGCAAGACGGGACCACAAGAGACCCAGTACTTC. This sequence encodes CASKTGPQETQYF. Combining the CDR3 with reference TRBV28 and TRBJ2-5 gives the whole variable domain DVKVTQSSRYLVKRTGEKVFLECVQDMDHENMFWYRQDPGLGLRLIYFSYDVKMKEKGDIPEGYSVSREKKERFSLILESASTNQTSMYLCASKTGPQETQYFGPGTRLLVL.

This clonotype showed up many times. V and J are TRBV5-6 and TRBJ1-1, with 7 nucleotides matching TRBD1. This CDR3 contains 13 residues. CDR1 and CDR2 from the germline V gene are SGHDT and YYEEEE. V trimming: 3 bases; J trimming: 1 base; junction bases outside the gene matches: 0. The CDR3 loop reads CASSWDRNTEAFF. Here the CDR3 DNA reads TGTGCCAGCAGCTGGGACAGGAACACTGAAGCTTTCTTT.

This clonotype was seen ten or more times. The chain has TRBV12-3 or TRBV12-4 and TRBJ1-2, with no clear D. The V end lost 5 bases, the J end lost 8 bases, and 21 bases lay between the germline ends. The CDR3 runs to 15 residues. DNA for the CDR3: TGTGCCAGCAGTCCCCTTTCTGGTGTAGCGGGCGGCTACACCTTC. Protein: CASSPLSGVAGGYTF.

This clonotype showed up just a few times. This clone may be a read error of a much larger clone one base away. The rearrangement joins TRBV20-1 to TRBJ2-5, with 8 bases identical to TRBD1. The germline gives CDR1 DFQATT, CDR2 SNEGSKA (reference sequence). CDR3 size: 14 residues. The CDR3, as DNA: TGCAGTGCTAGGATCGGACAGGGAACAGAGGCCCAGTACTTC. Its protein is CSARIGQGTEAQYF.

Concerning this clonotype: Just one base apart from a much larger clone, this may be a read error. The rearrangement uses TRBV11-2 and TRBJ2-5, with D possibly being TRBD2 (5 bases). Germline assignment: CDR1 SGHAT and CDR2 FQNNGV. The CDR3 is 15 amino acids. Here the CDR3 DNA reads TGTGCCAGCAGCCTTAGCAACGGGGTTTATGAGATCCAGTACTTC. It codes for CASSLSNGVYEIQYF.

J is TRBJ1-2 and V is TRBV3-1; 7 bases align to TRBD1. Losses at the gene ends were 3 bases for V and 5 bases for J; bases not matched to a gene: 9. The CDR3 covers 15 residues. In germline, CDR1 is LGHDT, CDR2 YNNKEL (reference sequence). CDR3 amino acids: CASSHEGQAGYGYTF. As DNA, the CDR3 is TGTGCCAGCAGCCACGAAGGACAGGCCGGGTATGGCTACACCTTC.

CDR3 nucleotide sequence: TGTGCCAGCAGTTACGATCTACGGTCAGACAATCAGCCCCAGCATTTT. Translated, it gives CASSYDLRSDNQPQHF. This chain links TRBV6-6 with TRBJ1-5; D gene uncertain. The germline gives CDR1 MNHNY, CDR2 SVGAGI (reference sequence). This CDR3 has 16 residues. The ends were cut back, 2 bases at V and 3 bases at J, with 14 bases in the middle.

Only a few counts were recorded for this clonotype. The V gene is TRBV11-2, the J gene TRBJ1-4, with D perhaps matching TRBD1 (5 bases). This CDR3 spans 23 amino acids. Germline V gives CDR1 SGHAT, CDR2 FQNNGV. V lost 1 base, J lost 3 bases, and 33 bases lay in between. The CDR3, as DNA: TGTGCCAGCAGCTTAGGATGGTTAGCCCCAACCTCTGGGGCCAACCATCCTAATGAAAAACTGTTTTTT. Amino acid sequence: CASSLGWLAPTSGANHPNEKLFF.

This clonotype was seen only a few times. CDR3 sequence (DNA): TGTGCCAGCAGCTTAGGTCGAGTGTCCCCCGGAGAGGGGGAGACCCAGTACTTC. It specifies CASSLGRVSPGEGETQYF. The chain recombines TRBV7-6 with TRBJ2-5, with D perhaps assigned TRBD1 or TRBD2 (5 bases each). This CDR3 contains 18 residues. CDR1 SGHVS and CDR2 FNYEAQ come from the germline V gene. Trimming removed 1 base from V and 5 bases from J, with 23 bases in between.

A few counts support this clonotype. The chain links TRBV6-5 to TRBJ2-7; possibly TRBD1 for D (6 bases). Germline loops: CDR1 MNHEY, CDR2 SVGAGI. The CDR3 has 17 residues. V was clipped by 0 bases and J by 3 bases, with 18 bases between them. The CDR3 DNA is TGTGCCAGCAGTTACTCGTTCTTCCAGGGGCTATACTACGAGCAGTACTTC. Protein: CASSYSFFQGLYYEQYF.

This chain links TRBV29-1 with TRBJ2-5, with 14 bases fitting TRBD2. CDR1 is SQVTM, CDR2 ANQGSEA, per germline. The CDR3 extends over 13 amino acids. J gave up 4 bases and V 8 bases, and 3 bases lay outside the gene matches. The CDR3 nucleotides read TGCAGCCCGACTAGCGGGGGGGCAGAGACCCAGTACTTC. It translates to CSPTSGGAETQYF.

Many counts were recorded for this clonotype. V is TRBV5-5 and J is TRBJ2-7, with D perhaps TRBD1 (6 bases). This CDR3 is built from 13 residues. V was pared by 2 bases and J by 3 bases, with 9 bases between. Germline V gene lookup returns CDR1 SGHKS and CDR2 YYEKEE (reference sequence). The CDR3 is CASSLVRGYEQYF. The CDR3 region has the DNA TGTGCCAGCAGCTTAGTCAGGGGCTACGAGCAGTACTTC.

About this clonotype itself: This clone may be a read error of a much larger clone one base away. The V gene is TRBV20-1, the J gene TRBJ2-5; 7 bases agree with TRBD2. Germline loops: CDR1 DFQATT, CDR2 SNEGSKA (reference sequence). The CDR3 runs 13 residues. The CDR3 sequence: CSARARGGGTQYF. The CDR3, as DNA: TGCAGTGCCAGAGCCCGTGGGGGGGGGACCCAGTACTTC.

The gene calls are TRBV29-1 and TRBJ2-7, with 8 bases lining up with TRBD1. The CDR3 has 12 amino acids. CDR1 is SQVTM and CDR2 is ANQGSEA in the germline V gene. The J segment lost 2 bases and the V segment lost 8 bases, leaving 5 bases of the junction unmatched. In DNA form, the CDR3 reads TGCAGCTCAAGCAGGGGGCCCTACGAGCAGTACTTC. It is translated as CSSSRGPYEQYF.

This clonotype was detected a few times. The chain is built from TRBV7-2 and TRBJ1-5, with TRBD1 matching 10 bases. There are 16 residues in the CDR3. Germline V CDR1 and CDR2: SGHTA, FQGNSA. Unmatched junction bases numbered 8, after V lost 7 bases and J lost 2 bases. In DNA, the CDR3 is TGTGCCAGCACCCCAGGGACAGGGGCCCGCAATCAGCCCCAGCATTTT. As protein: CASTPGTGARNQPQHF.

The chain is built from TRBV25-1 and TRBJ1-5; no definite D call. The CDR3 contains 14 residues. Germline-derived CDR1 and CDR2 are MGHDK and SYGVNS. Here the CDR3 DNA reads TGTGCTAGAGAAACGACCGGGAATAATCAGCCCCAGCATTTT. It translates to CARETTGNNQPQHF. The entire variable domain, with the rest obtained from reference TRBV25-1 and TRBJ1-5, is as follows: EADIYQTPRYLVIGTGKKITLECSQTMGHDKMYWYQQDPGMELHLIHYSYGVNSTEKGDLSSESTVSRIRTEHFPLTLESARPSHTSQYLCARETTGNNQPQHFGDGTRLSIL.

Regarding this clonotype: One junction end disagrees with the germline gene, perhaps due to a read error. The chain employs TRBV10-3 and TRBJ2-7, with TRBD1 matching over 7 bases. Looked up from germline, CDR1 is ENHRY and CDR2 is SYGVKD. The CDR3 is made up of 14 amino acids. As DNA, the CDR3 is TGTGCCAGCAGTTACCCCGGGACAGTGTTCGAGCAGTACTTC. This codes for CASSYPGTVFEQYF.

CDR3 nucleotide sequence: TGCAGCGTGGGGGAGACGTCAGGGGGTAGCAATCAGCCCCAGCATTTT. Protein: CSVGETSGGSNQPQHF. The chain recombines TRBV29-1 with TRBJ1-5; the match to TRBD1 covers 7 bases. V lost 6 bases, J lost 0 bases, and 11 bases stayed unmatched. The CDR3 is 16 amino acids. CDR1 is SQVTM, CDR2 ANQGSEA, per germline. The variable domain in full, with the rest retrieved from reference TRBV29-1 and TRBJ1-5, is SAVISQKPSRDICQRGTSLTIQCQVDSQVTMMFWYRQQPGQSLTLIATANQGSEATYESGFVIDKFPISRPNLTFSTLTVSNMSPEDSSIYLCSVGETSGGSNQPQHFGDGTRLSIL.

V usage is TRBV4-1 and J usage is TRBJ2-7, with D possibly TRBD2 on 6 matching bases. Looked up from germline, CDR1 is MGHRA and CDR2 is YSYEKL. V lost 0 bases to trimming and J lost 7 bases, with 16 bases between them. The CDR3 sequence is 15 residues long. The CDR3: CASSQEGGFAYEQYF. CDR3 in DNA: TGCGCCAGCAGCCAAGAGGGAGGATTTGCGTATGAGCAGTACTTC.

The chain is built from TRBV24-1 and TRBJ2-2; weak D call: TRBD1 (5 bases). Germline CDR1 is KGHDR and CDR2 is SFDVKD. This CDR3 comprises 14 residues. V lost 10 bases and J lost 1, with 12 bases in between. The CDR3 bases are TGTGCCACACGTCGCAGGGTGAACACCGGGGAGCTGTTTTTT. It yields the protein CATRRRVNTGELFF.

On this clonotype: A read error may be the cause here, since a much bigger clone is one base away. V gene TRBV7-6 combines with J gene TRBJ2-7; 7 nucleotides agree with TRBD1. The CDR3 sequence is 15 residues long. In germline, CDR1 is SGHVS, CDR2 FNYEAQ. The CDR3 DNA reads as TGTGCCAGCAGCGAAAACAGGGGACCAGTCTACGTGCAGTACTTC. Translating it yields CASSENRGPVYVQYF. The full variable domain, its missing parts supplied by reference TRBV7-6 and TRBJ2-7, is GAGVSQSPRYKVTKRGQDVALRCDPISGHVSLYWYRQALGQGPEFLTYFNYEAQQDKSGLPNDRFSAERPEGSISTLTIQRTEQRDSAMYRCASSENRGPVYVQYFGPGTRLTVT.

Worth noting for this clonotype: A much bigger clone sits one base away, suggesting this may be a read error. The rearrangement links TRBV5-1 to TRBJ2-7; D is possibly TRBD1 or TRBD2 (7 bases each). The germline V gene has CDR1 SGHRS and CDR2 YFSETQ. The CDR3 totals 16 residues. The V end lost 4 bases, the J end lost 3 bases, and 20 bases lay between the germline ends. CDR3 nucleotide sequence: TGCGCCAGCAGCACCCCCGAGACAGGGAGGGACTACGAGCAGTACTTC. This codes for CASSTPETGRDYEQYF.

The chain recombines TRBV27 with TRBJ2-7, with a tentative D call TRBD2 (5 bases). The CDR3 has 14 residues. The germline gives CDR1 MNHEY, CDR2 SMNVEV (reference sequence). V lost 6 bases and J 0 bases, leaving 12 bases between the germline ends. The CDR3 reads CASRRQTNSYEQYF. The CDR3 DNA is TGTGCCAGCAGACGCCAGACTAACTCCTACGAGCAGTACTTC.

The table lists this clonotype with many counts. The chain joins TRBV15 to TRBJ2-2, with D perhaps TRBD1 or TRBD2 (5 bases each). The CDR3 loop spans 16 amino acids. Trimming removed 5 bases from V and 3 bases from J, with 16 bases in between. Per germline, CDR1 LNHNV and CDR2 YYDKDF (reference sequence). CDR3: CATSARLLGDTGELFF. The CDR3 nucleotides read TGTGCCACCAGCGCAAGGCTCTTGGGGGACACCGGGGAGCTGTTTTTT.

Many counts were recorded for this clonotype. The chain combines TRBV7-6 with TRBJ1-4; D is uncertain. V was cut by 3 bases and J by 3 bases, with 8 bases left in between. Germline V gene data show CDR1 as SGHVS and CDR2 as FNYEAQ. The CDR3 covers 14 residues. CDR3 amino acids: CASSLRGANEKLFF. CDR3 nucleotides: TGTGCCAGCAGCTTGAGAGGAGCTAATGAAAAACTGTTTTTT.

The CDR3 DNA reads as TGTGCCAGCAGGGACAGCCGACCATATCAGCCCCAGCATTTT. Its protein is CASRDSRPYQPQHF. This chain uses TRBV6-1 with TRBJ1-5, with D possibly matching TRBD1 (6 bases). Trimming removed 6 bases at V and 5 bases at J, with 14 bases between. In germline, CDR1 is MNHNS, CDR2 SASEGT. The CDR3 loop spans 14 amino acids.

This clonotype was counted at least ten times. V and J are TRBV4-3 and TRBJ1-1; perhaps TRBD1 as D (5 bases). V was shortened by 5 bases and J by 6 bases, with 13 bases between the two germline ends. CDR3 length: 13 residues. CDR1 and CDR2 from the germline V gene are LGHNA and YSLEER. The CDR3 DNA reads TGCGCCAGCAGCGGCCGCGAGGGACCTGAAGCTTTCTTT. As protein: CASSGREGPEAFF.

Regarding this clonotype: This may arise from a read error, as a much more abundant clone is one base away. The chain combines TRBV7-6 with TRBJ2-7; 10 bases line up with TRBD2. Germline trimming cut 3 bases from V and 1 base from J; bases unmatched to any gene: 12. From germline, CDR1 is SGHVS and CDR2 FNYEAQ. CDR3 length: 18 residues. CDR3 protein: CASSLIMTTLAGSYEQYF. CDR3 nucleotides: TGTGCCAGCAGCTTGATTATGACCACACTAGCGGGGTCCTACGAGCAGTACTTC. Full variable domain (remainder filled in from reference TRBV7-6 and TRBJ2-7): GAGVSQSPRYKVTKRGQDVALRCDPISGHVSLYWYRQALGQGPEFLTYFNYEAQQDKSGLPNDRFSAERPEGSISTLTIQRTEQRDSAMYRCASSLIMTTLAGSYEQYFGPGTRLTVT.

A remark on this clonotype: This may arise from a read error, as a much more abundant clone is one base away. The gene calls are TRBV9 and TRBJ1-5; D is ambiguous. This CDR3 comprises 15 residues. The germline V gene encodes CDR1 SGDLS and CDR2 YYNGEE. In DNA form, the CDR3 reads TGTGCCAGCAGCGTCGGAAGCTCTCCTGATCAGCACCAGCATTTT. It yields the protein CASSVGSSPDQHQHF.

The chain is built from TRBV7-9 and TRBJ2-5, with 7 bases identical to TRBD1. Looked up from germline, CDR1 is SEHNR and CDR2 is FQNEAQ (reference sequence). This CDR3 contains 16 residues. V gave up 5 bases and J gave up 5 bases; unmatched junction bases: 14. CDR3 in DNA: TGTGCCAGCAGCCCCCCCGCTAGGACAGGTCGGGAGACCCAGTACTTC. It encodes CASSPPARTGRETQYF. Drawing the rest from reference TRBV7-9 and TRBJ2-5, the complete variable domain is DTGVSQNPRHKITKRGQNVTFRCDPISEHNRLYWYRQTLGQGPEFLTYFQNEAQLEKSRLLSDRFSAERPKGSFSTLEIQRTEQGDSAMYLCASSPPARTGRETQYFGPGTRLLVL.

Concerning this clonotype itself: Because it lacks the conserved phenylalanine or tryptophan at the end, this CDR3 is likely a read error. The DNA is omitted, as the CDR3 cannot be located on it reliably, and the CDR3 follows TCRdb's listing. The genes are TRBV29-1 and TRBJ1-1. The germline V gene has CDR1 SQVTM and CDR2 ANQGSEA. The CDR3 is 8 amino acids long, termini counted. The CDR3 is CSVGFPLS.

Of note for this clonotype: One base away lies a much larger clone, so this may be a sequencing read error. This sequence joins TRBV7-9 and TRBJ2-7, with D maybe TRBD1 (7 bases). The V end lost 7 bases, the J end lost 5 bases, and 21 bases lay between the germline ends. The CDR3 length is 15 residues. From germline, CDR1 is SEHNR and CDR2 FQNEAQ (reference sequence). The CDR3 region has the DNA TGTGCCAGCAAACATAGTAGGGGGCAGCGGGACGAGCAGTACTTC. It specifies CASKHSRGQRDEQYF.